This T cell receptor (beta chain) is from a study of blood T cell repertoires in COVID-19. At the level of the study: Both acute and convalescent COVID-19 samples were obtained from the United States, Italy and Spain. From T cells, B-cell-depleted T cells, or PBMCs came the material, which was cDNA or gDNA.

Study processing details: Estimates of nucleated cell counts were drawn from the amplification of reference gene primers. Method: immunoSEQ multiplex PCR; TCRdb's copy keeps in-frame clones and lacks some. That table furnishes V, J and clone size, whereas the DNA furnished D and trimming. The profile shows just over 650,000 clones, about 90% of them singletons. Trimming removed 1 base at V and 7 bases at J, with 9 bases between. This CDR3 comprises 13 residues. CDR1 SGHNT and CDR2 YYREEE come from the germline V gene (reference sequence). The rearrangement uses TRBV5-4 and TRBJ2-4; perhaps TRBD1 as D (6 bases). Sequenced: peripheral blood. This sequence originates from a woman between 18 and 29 years old with acute or convalescent COVID-19. In nucleotides, the CDR3 is TGTGCCAGCAGCTTGACAGGGACGAACATTCAGTACTTC. Protein: CASSLTGTNIQYF.